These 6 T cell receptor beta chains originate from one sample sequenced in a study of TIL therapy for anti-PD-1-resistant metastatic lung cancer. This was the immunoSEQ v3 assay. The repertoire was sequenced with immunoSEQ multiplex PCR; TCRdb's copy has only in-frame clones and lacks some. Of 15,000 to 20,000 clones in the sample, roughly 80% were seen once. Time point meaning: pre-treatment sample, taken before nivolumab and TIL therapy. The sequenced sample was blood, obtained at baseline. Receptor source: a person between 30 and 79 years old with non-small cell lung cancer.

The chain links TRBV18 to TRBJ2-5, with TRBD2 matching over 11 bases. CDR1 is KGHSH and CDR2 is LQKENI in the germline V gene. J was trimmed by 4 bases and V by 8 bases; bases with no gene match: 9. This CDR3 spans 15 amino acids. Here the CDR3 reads CASQTGLAVIETQYF. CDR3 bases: TGTGCCAGCCAAACGGGACTAGCGGTGATAGAGACCCAGTACTTC.

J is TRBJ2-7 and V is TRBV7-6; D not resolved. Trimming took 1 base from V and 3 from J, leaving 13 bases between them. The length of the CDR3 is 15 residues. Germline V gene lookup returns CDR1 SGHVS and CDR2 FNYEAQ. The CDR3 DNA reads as TGTGCCAGCAGCTTAGGCAGGTCGCCATACTACGAGCAGTACTTC. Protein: CASSLGRSPYYEQYF.

CDR3 amino acids: CASSQGTDSTDTQYF. CDR3 coding DNA: TGTGCCAGCAGCCAAGGGACAGATAGCACAGATACGCAGTATTTT. The chain is built from TRBV4-2 and TRBJ2-3; D perhaps matches TRBD1 (6 bases). V lost 1 base and J lost 0, with 8 bases in between. The CDR3 runs 15 residues. In germline, CDR1 is LGHNA, CDR2 YNFKEQ.

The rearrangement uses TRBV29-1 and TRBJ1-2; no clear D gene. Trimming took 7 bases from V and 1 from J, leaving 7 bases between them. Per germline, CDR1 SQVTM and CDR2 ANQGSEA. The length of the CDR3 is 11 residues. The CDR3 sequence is CSALDNYGYTF. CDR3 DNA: TGCAGCGCCCTAGATAACTATGGCTACACCTTC. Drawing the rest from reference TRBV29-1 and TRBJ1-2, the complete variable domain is SAVISQKPSRDICQRGTSLTIQCQVDSQVTMMFWYRQQPGQSLTLIATANQGSEATYESGFVIDKFPISRPNLTFSTLTVSNMSPEDSSIYLCSALDNYGYTFGSGTRLTVV.

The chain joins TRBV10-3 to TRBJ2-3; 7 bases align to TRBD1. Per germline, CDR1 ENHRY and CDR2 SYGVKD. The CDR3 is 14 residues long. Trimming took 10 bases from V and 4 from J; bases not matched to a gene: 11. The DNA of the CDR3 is TGTGCCAACTACCGGGACAGTGGGGCAGATACGCAGTATTTT. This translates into CANYRDSGADTQYF.

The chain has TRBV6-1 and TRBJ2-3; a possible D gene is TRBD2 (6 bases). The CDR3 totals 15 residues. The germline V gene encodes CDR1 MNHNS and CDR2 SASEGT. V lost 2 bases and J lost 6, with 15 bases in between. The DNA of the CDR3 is TGTGCCAGCAGTGAAAGTGGTGGGACTCTGGATACGCAGTATTTT. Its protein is CASSESGGTLDTQYF.